Listed below are T cell receptor beta chains from one sample, sequenced in a study of early T cells in non-severe SARS-CoV-2 infection. Using its own MiXCR run on the 5' RACE reads, TCRdb lists one record per CDR3 protein. Of 50,000 or so distinct CDR3 sequences in the sample, around 6% were seen once. The sample consisted of whole blood. The receptors derive from an adult who was a healthcare worker with PCR-confirmed SARS-CoV-2 infection or an uninfected control (not recorded which). Both conserved end residues are part of each CDR3. A D gene is named only where the DNA matches it firmly. Some rows have no size entry. The others give once, few or many, or a class for an expanded clone.

D,size,V,J,DNA,CDR3
TRBD1,many,TRBV19,TRBJ2-3,TGTGCCAGTAGTCCCGGGACAGGGGGTCCAGATACGCAGTATTTT,CASSPGTGGPDTQYF
NA,many,TRBV20-1,TRBJ2-7,TGCAGTGCTGTAATGGGTGGTTACCACGAGCAGTACTTC,CSAVMGGYHEQYF
NA,many,TRBV19,TRBJ1-4,TGTGCCAGTACCCACCCAACCCGAGTCGAGACGAAACTGTTTTTT,CASTHPTRVETKLFF
NA,many,TRBV4-2,TRBJ2-7,TGTGCCAGCAGCCAAGACAGGGCCCCCTCCTACGAGCAGTACTTC,CASSQDRAPSYEQYF
TRBD1,few,TRBV19,TRBJ2-7,TGTGCCAGTAGTTCCGGGACAGGAGTCTACGAGCAGTACTTC,CASSSGTGVYEQYF
NA,many,TRBV19,TRBJ1-5,TGTGCCAGTAGTATTCTGGGGGTGAATGGAGAACAGCCCCAGCATTTT,CASSILGVNGEQPQHF
TRBD1,many,TRBV28,TRBJ2-7,TGTGCCAGCAGTTTGGGGACAGGGGGCACCGACGAGCAGTACTTC,CASSLGTGGTDEQYF
TRBD1,NA,TRBV7-9,TRBJ2-7,TGTGCCAGCAGCTTAGGGACAGGGGGCTTAAGCTCCTACGAGCAGTACTTC,CASSLGTGGLSSYEQYF
NA,NA,TRBV2,TRBJ2-1,TGTGCCAGCAGTGAAAACAGCCAGTCCTACAATGAGCAGTTCTTC,CASSENSQSYNEQFF
NA,many,TRBV7-2,TRBJ1-5,TGTGCCAGCAGCTTAGACGGGGGAAGCAATCAGCCCCAGCATTTT,CASSLDGGSNQPQHF
NA,medium-sized,TRBV5-1,TRBJ2-2,TGCGCCAGCAGCTTGGAAGGATTTGGGTTGACCGGGGAGCTGTTTTTT,CASSLEGFGLTGELFF
TRBD1,many,TRBV30,TRBJ2-1,TGTGCCTGGAGTGTAGTTGGGACAGGGGGTTACAATGAGCAGTTCTTC,CAWSVVGTGGYNEQFF
NA,NA,TRBV11-2,TRBJ2-3,TGTGCCAGCAGCCCCAATAGCCGGGGCGCAGATACGCAGTATTTT,CASSPNSRGADTQYF